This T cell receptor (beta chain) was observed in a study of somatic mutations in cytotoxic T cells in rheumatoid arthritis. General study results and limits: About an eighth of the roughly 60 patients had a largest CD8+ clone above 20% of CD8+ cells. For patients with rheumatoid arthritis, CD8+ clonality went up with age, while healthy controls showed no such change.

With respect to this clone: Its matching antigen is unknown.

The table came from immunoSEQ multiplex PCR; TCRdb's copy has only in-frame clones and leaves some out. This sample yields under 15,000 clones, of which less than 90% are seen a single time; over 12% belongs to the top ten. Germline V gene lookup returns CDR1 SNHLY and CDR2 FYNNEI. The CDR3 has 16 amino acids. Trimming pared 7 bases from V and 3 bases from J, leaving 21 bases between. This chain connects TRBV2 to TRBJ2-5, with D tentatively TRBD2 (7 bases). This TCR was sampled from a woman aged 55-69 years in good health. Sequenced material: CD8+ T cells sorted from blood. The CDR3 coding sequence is TGTGCCAGCAACGGGGGGCCTTTGGAGCCCAAAGAGACCCAGTACTTC. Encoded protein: CASNGGPLEPKETQYF.